The table lists the clone carrying this T cell receptor beta chain with many counts. Its antigen is still unknown. The source of the sample is a study of response to subunit inactivated influenza vaccine. TCRdb recomputed calls from the RT-PCR reads with MiXCR, one row per CDR3 protein. The sample yields approximately 570,000 distinct CDR3 sequences, 7.6% seen once. Points from the study as a whole: That few new T cells are recruited by each seasonal influenza vaccination was the authors' suggestion.

The sequences come from PBMCs from blood, collected less than 25 months after vaccination. The receptor was isolated from a man aged 50 to 69 who received an inactivated influenza vaccine.

CDR3 nucleotide sequence: TGCGCCAGCAGTGGGGGACCGAGCACAGATACGCAGTATTTT. Its translation is CASSGGPSTDTQYF. The chain couples TRBV5-1 to TRBJ2-3; tentatively, D is TRBD1 or TRBD2 (5 bases each). Germline CDR1 and CDR2: SGHRS and YFSETQ. The CDR3 runs to 14 residues. Between the trimmed V and J ends, which lost 5 bases and 0 bases, there was a span of 10 bases. Drawing the rest from reference TRBV5-1 and TRBJ2-3, the complete variable domain is KAGVTQTPRYLIKTRGQQVTLSCSPISGHRSVSWYQQTPGQGLQFLFEYFSETQRNKGNFPGRFSGRQFSNSRSEMNVSTLELGDSALYLCASSGGPSTDTQYFGPGTRLTVL.